Presented here are 15 T cell receptor beta chains from one specimen sequenced in a study of siplizumab effects on memory and regulatory T cells. Measured with immunoSEQ multiplex PCR; TCRdb has only the in-frame clones, and not every one. The sample records some 73,000 clones, 93% being singletons. The sequenced material came from CD8+ T cells sorted from blood. The source is a human donor in good health.

V usage is TRBV10-1 and J usage is TRBJ1-1; TRBD1 matches 7 bases. Germline assignment: CDR1 WNHNN and CDR2 SYGVQD (reference sequence). The CDR3 is 13 amino acids. The V and J ends lost 6 bases and 3 bases, in that order; junction bases with no gene match: 4. CDR3 nucleotide sequence: TGCGCCAGCAGGACAGGGTGGGACACTGAAGCTTTCTTT. Translation: CASRTGWDTEAFF.

This chain connects TRBV19 to TRBJ1-5, with D possibly TRBD1 on 6 matching bases. Deletions cut 6 bases from V and 1 base from J, with 13 bases between. The germline gives CDR1 LNHDA, CDR2 SQIVND (reference sequence). The length of the CDR3 is 15 residues. The CDR3 loop reads CASSPGARSNQPQHF. CDR3 nucleotides: TGTGCCAGTAGCCCGGGGGCGCGAAGCAATCAGCCCCAGCATTTT.

In this sample, this clone turned up once. The chain links TRBV2 to TRBJ2-3; 9 bases map to TRBD2. Per germline, CDR1 SNHLY and CDR2 FYNNEI. This CDR3 has 16 amino acids. Losses at the gene ends were 2 bases for V and 6 bases for J; bases not matched to a gene: 9. The DNA of the CDR3 is TGTGCCAGCAGTGAATGGGCTAGCGGGGAATCGGATACGCAGTATTTT. Its translation: CASSEWASGESDTQYF.

The chain is built from TRBV5-5 and TRBJ2-1; possibly TRBD2 for D (6 bases). V shed 1 base and J shed 8 bases, with 13 bases lying between them. This CDR3 region has 14 residues. The germline gives CDR1 SGHKS, CDR2 YYEKEE (reference sequence). CDR3 nucleotide sequence: TGTGCCAGCAGCTTGTCGGGGGTCGTCGATGAGCAGTTCTTC. Amino acids: CASSLSGVVDEQFF.

The rearrangement links TRBV2 to TRBJ1-1; 7 nucleotides agree with TRBD1. Trimming cost V 1 base and J 4 bases; bases outside gene matches: 3. Germline values: CDR1 SNHLY, CDR2 FYNNEI. This CDR3 has 14 residues. CDR3 sequence: CASSEGGGVTEAFF. In DNA, the CDR3 is TGTGCCAGCAGTGAAGGAGGGGGCGTCACTGAAGCTTTCTTT.

Here the CDR3 reads CASSPEDRDFYNSPLHF. The CDR3 nucleotides are TGTGCCAGCAGTCCTGAGGACAGGGATTTTTATAATTCACCCCTCCACTTT. V and J are TRBV27 and TRBJ1-6; 8 bases line up with TRBD1. The V and J ends lost 5 bases and 4 bases, in that order; junction bases with no gene match: 10. The germline CDR1 and CDR2 sequences are MNHEY and SMNVEV (reference sequence). The CDR3 contains 17 residues.

This clone has just one count. The chain uses TRBV6-5 and TRBJ1-2; 8 bases are a match to TRBD1. V lost 3 bases to trimming and J lost 5 bases; unmatched junction nucleotides: 2. CDR1 and CDR2 (germline): MNHEY, SVGAGI. The CDR3 is made up of 13 amino acids. The CDR3, as DNA: TGTGCCAGCAGTTATTGGACAGGGTATGGCTACACCTTC. Translating gives CASSYWTGYGYTF.

The rearrangement links TRBV20-1 to TRBJ2-3; no clear D gene. In germline, CDR1 is DFQATT, CDR2 SNEGSKA (reference sequence). The CDR3 is 11 amino acids. V was cut by 6 bases and J by 4 bases, with 8 bases left in between. This CDR3 is CSATPADTQYF. CDR3 nucleotides: TGCAGTGCAACGCCGGCAGATACGCAGTATTTT.

The V and J genes are TRBV4-3 and TRBJ1-5, with D hard to call. V was clipped by 0 bases and J by 7 bases, with 16 bases between them. The CDR3 loop spans 16 amino acids. Germline lookup yields CDR1 LGHNA and CDR2 YSLEER. CDR3 nucleotide sequence: TGCGCCAGCAGCCAAGATCCCCGACCCAATGGACAGCCCCAGCATTTT. Translation: CASSQDPRPNGQPQHF.

The genes are TRBV7-9 and TRBJ1-1; TRBD1 aligns across 8 bases. CDR1 SEHNR and CDR2 FQNEAQ come from the germline V gene (reference sequence). Trimming took 5 bases from V and 4 from J; bases not matched to a gene: 12. The CDR3 has 16 residues. In DNA form, the CDR3 reads TGTGCCAGCAGCCCTAGACAGGGGCGGTCGGTCACTGAAGCTTTCTTT. Translation: CASSPRQGRSVTEAFF.

This chain connects TRBV6-5 to TRBJ1-4; maybe TRBD1 (6 bases). Trimming took 0 bases from V and 5 from J, leaving 10 bases between them. The CDR3 is made up of 15 amino acids. CDR1 and CDR2 (germline): MNHEY, SVGAGI. In nucleotides, the CDR3 is TGTGCCAGCAGTTACTCGAACAGGGAGAATGAAAAACTGTTTTTT. It translates to CASSYSNRENEKLFF.

This clone occurred once. The chain uses TRBV12-5 and TRBJ2-5, with 13 bases matching TRBD2. This CDR3 is 19 amino acids long. Germline V gene lookup returns CDR1 LGHNT and CDR2 FRNRAP. The ends lost 3 bases at V and 4 bases at J; junction bases unmatched: 14. CDR3 sequence reads: CASGFPLGLAGPEGETQYF. CDR3 nucleotide sequence: TGTGCTAGTGGTTTCCCCTTGGGACTAGCGGGGCCCGAAGGAGAGACCCAGTACTTC.

The V gene is TRBV20-1, the J gene TRBJ1-1; D gene uncertain. The germline CDR1 and CDR2 sequences are DFQATT and SNEGSKA (reference sequence). The CDR3 runs 11 residues. Trimming took off 6 bases at V and 3 bases at J, with 8 bases between the two ends. The CDR3 is CSAPSYTEAFF. The DNA for the CDR3 is TGCAGTGCCCCTTCCTACACTGAAGCTTTCTTT.

The chain joins TRBV4-1 to TRBJ2-6; D uncertain. Germline V gives CDR1 MGHRA, CDR2 YSYEKL. Trimming cost V 4 bases and J 0 bases, with 4 bases left between them. This CDR3 has 14 residues. The CDR3 loop reads CASSLHSGANVLTF. The CDR3 nucleotides read TGCGCCAGCAGCCTGCACTCTGGGGCCAACGTCCTGACTTTC.

The rearrangement joins TRBV13 to TRBJ2-7; 10 bases are shared with TRBD2. The CDR3 length is 15 residues. From germline, CDR1 is PRHDT and CDR2 FYEKMQ (reference sequence). V lost 5 bases, J lost 3 bases, and 7 bases stayed unmatched. The CDR3: CASSNTSGAHYEQYF. In nucleotides, the CDR3 is TGTGCCAGCAGCAATACTAGCGGGGCGCACTACGAGCAGTACTTC.